A single sample is the source of the 27 T cell receptor beta chains below, sequenced in a study of blood T cell repertoires in COVID-19. Libraries were prepared by immunoSEQ multiplex PCR; TCRdb keeps only in-frame clonotypes and omits some of them. In the table there are approximately 330,000 clones, over 80% of which are singletons. The sample was peripheral blood. All receptors derive from a young man with COVID-19, enrolled during active disease.

The gene calls are TRBV7-2 and TRBJ2-1; 12 bases align to TRBD2. Germline CDR1 and CDR2: SGHTA and FQGNSA. V was pared by 5 bases and J by 7 bases, with 3 bases of the junction left unmatched. There are 14 residues in the CDR3. CDR3 DNA sequence: TGTGCCAGCAGCCCTAGCGGGAGGGTTAATGAGCAGTTCTTC. Translating gives CASSPSGRVNEQFF.

This chain links TRBV12-3 or TRBV12-4 with TRBJ2-1; D possibly corresponds to TRBD1 (6 bases). V was pared by 3 bases and J by 9 bases, with 12 bases between. CDR3 length: 13 residues. The DNA of the CDR3 is TGTGCCAGCAGTTTTCCAGGGGCAAGTGAGCAGTTCTTC. Amino acid sequence: CASSFPGASEQFF.

The V call is TRBV27, the J call TRBJ1-4; weak D call: TRBD1 (6 bases). The V end was cut by 5 bases, the J end by 3 bases, with 19 bases between. The CDR3 sequence is 17 residues long. Germline loops: CDR1 MNHEY, CDR2 SMNVEV (reference sequence). The DNA for the CDR3 is TGTGCCAGCAGTCCAAGGGGGAGACAGTTGGCTAATGAAAAACTGTTTTTT. This encodes CASSPRGRQLANEKLFF.

This clone was detected only a few times. The sample contains more than one DNA sequence encoding this CDR3. The chain links TRBV9 to TRBJ2-6; 10 nucleotides align to TRBD2. The junction had 9 bases not matched to a gene; V was cut back by 0 bases and J by 3 bases. The CDR3 has 19 residues. Germline V CDR1 and CDR2: SGDLS, YYNGEE. CDR3 sequence: CASSVGLAGASSGANVLTF. The CDR3 DNA reads as TGTGCCAGCAGCGTAGGGCTAGCGGGAGCCTCTAGTGGGGCCAACGTCCTGACTTTC.

The gene calls are TRBV5-4 and TRBJ2-1; D ambiguous. Between the trimmed V and J ends, which lost 1 base and 5 bases, there was a span of 4 bases. In germline, CDR1 is SGHNT, CDR2 YYREEE (reference sequence). The CDR3 is 12 amino acids. The CDR3 nucleotides read TGTGCCAGCAGCTTGTCAGACAATGAGCAGTTCTTC. Protein product: CASSLSDNEQFF. Complete variable domain (other parts from reference TRBV5-4 and TRBJ2-1): ETGVTQSPTHLIKTRGQQVTLRCSSQSGHNTVSWYQQALGQGPQFIFQYYREEENGRGNFPPRFSGLQFPNYSSELNVNALELDDSALYLCASSLSDNEQFFGPGTRLTVL.

The genes are TRBV27 and TRBJ1-2; 7 positions agree with TRBD1. The CDR3 contains 15 residues. V lost 2 bases to trimming and J lost 4 bases; unmatched junction nucleotides: 7. Germline CDR1 and CDR2: MNHEY and SMNVEV (reference sequence). CDR3 amino acids: CASSLRDSSLYGYTF. The CDR3 DNA is TGTGCCAGCAGTTTACGGGACAGCTCACTCTATGGCTACACCTTC.

This clone was recorded at least ten times. V usage is TRBV28 and J usage is TRBJ1-5; 9 nucleotides align to TRBD1. This CDR3 is built from 16 residues. The V gene end was trimmed by 6 bases and the J gene end by 1 base; junction bases not matched to a gene: 7. Germline V gene sequence: CDR1 MDHEN, CDR2 SYDVKM. The CDR3 reads CASSAYGQGSNQPQHF. CDR3 DNA: TGTGCCAGCAGCGCCTACGGACAGGGGAGCAATCAGCCCCAGCATTTT.

This chain uses TRBV7-3 with TRBJ2-1, with a weak D call TRBD2 (7 bases). The germline V gene encodes CDR1 SGHTA and CDR2 FQGTGA. Trimming took off 1 base at V and 6 bases at J, with 10 bases between the two ends. This CDR3 has 14 residues. For the CDR3, the DNA is TGTGCCAGCAGCTTAAATAGGGGGGGCAATGAGCAGTTCTTC. This encodes CASSLNRGGNEQFF.

The genes are TRBV7-9 and TRBJ1-5; 8 bases match TRBD1. With 5 bases clipped from V and 2 bases from J, the junction kept 5 bases outside the gene matches. Per the germline V gene, CDR1 is SEHNR and CDR2 is FQNEAQ (reference sequence). The CDR3 loop spans 15 amino acids. The CDR3 DNA reads TGTGCCAGCAGCATAGACAGGGGTGGCAATCAGCCCCAGCATTTT. It codes for CASSIDRGGNQPQHF.

The chain uses TRBV19 and TRBJ1-4, with D tentatively TRBD1 (6 bases). Trimming shortened V by 6 bases and J by 6 bases, and 20 bases separated the two germline ends. This CDR3 region has 16 residues. CDR1 is LNHDA and CDR2 is SQIVND in the germline V gene (reference sequence). CDR3 nucleotides: TGTGCCAGTAGGACTACAGGGACGACAACCCATGAAAAACTGTTTTTT. This gives the protein CASRTTGTTTHEKLFF.

CDR3 sequence: CASSWRGSGANVLTF. Written as DNA, the CDR3 is TGTGCCAGCAGTTGGAGGGGCTCTGGGGCCAACGTCCTGACTTTC. The rearrangement joins TRBV27 to TRBJ2-6; D may be TRBD2 (6 bases). This CDR3 is 15 amino acids long. Germline lookup yields CDR1 MNHEY and CDR2 SMNVEV (reference sequence). With 4 bases removed from V and 0 bases from J, the gap between germline ends came to 7 bases.

V usage is TRBV7-5 and J usage is TRBJ2-2; whether TRBD1, the table's D call, matches the DNA was not checked. TRBV7-5 is deemed a pseudogene. This CDR3 contains 21 residues. In nucleotides, the CDR3 is TGTGCCAGAAGTCTAGCAGGGGGCGGAATCCCCCTGCGATTCGGCACCGGGGAGCTGTTTTTT. Protein product: CARSLAGGGIPLRFGTGELFF.

The chain recombines TRBV6-5 with TRBJ2-7; perhaps TRBD1 as D (5 bases). The length of the CDR3 is 13 residues. Germline V gives CDR1 MNHEY, CDR2 SVGAGI. The germline V and J ends were trimmed by 6 bases and 0 bases, with 9 bases remaining between them. Written as DNA, the CDR3 is TGTGCCAGCAGGGGGCCGTCCTCCTACGAGCAGTACTTC. Translating gives CASRGPSSYEQYF.

The V and J genes are TRBV11-2 and TRBJ2-7, with 9 bases matching TRBD1. The CDR3 has 14 residues. The ends lost 4 bases at V and 5 bases at J; junction bases unmatched: 6. CDR1 and CDR2 (germline): SGHAT, FQNNGV. The CDR3 sequence: CASSSGQGSDEQYF. The CDR3 nucleotides read TGTGCCAGCAGCTCGGGACAGGGTAGCGACGAGCAGTACTTC.

The chain links TRBV20-1 to TRBJ2-7; the D gene is possibly TRBD2 (5 bases). Germline CDR1 reads DFQATT; CDR2 reads SNEGSKA (reference sequence). The CDR3 is 14 residues long. Deletions cut 3 bases from V and 4 bases from J, with 16 bases between. The CDR3 sequence: CSASKWGESYEQYF. The CDR3 coding sequence is TGCAGTGCTAGTAAGTGGGGAGAGTCGTACGAGCAGTACTTC.

This clone was detected only a few times. The chain joins TRBV4-1 to TRBJ2-1, with 7 bases aligning to TRBD2. The germline V gene has CDR1 MGHRA and CDR2 YSYEKL. The CDR3 is 19 residues long. V lost 5 bases to trimming and J lost 2 bases; unmatched junction nucleotides: 18. The CDR3 protein is CASSKAGGSPGVTYNEQFF. The CDR3 nucleotides are TGCGCCAGCAGCAAGGCTGGCGGGAGTCCCGGGGTCACCTACAATGAGCAGTTCTTC.

This clone was detected only once. V usage is TRBV24-1 and J usage is TRBJ2-1, with 9 positions matching TRBD1. The germline V gene has CDR1 KGHDR and CDR2 SFDVKD. Unmatched junction bases numbered 6, after V lost 4 bases and J lost 0 bases. This CDR3 region has 17 residues. This chain's CDR3 is CATSDPPGQGSYNEQFF. The CDR3, as DNA: TGTGCCACCAGTGACCCCCCGGGACAGGGCTCCTACAATGAGCAGTTCTTC.

The rearrangement uses TRBV7-2 and TRBJ2-1, with 11 positions matching TRBD2. Germline V gives CDR1 SGHTA, CDR2 FQGNSA. V was clipped by 4 bases and J by 12 bases; unmatched bases: 5. There are 13 residues in the CDR3. The CDR3 region has the DNA TGTGCCAGCAGCTCCGTAGCGGGAGGGCCGCAGTTCTTC. Its protein is CASSSVAGGPQFF.

The chain uses TRBV4-3 and TRBJ2-1; possible D gene TRBD2, 7 bases. The CDR3 is made up of 18 amino acids. Germline V gene sequence: CDR1 LGHNA, CDR2 YSLEER. V was cut by 0 bases and J by 7 bases, with 22 bases left in between. Here the CDR3 reads CASSQDRRGGGGRNEQFF. The CDR3 bases are TGCGCCAGCAGCCAAGATAGGAGGGGGGGAGGTGGGCGGAATGAGCAGTTCTTC.

The chain couples TRBV7-2 to TRBJ2-7; TRBD2 agrees at 8 bases. The CDR3 consists of 14 residues. Germline CDR1 SGHTA, CDR2 FQGNSA. With V trimmed by 5 bases and J by 3 bases, 6 bases remained unmatched. CDR3 region: CASSPGGQHYEQYF. In DNA, the CDR3 is TGTGCCAGCAGCCCGGGGGGGCAACACTACGAGCAGTACTTC.

V usage is TRBV12-3 or TRBV12-4 and J usage is TRBJ2-7; D is unclear. The CDR3 is 12 residues long. V dropped 1 base and J dropped 6 bases, with 7 bases sitting between them. CDR3 coding DNA: TGTGCCAGCAGTTTAGTGAGGAGCGAGCAGTACTTC. This sequence encodes CASSLVRSEQYF.

The CDR3 is CASSQDRGRDEQYF. The CDR3 DNA follows: TGCGCCAGCAGCCAAGATCGGGGAAGGGACGAGCAGTACTTC. This chain links TRBV4-3 with TRBJ2-7; a possible D gene is TRBD2 (5 bases). Germline CDR1 and CDR2: LGHNA and YSLEER. Trimming removed 0 bases at V and 5 bases at J, with 11 bases between. CDR3 size: 14 residues.

This chain links TRBV3-1 (or the pseudogene TRBV3-2) with TRBJ2-5; 8 bases align to TRBD2. V lost 4 bases to trimming and J lost 2 bases; unmatched junction nucleotides: 15. Germline CDR1 is LGHDT and CDR2 is YNNKEL (reference sequence). The length of the CDR3 is 18 residues. CDR3 region: CASSLLSGGLPSQETQYF. The CDR3 region has the DNA TGTGCCAGCAGCCTTTTAAGCGGGGGCCTACCGTCGCAAGAGACCCAGTACTTC.

The chain links TRBV28 to TRBJ1-2, with D tentatively TRBD1 (5 bases). Trimming stripped 4 bases from V and 8 bases from J, with 17 bases between. Germline V lookup: CDR1 MDHEN, CDR2 SYDVKM. The CDR3 has 14 residues. The CDR3 is CASSSAQVNWGYTF. The CDR3 DNA reads as TGTGCCAGCAGTTCCGCACAGGTTAACTGGGGCTACACCTTC.

The rearrangement links TRBV5-1 to TRBJ2-7; 8 bases fit TRBD1. The V segment lost 3 bases and the J segment 7 bases; nucleotides outside the gene matches: 9. The CDR3 spans 14 residues. Germline V gene sequence: CDR1 SGHRS, CDR2 YFSETQ. CDR3 protein: CASSWLDRAGEQYF. The CDR3 DNA reads TGCGCCAGCAGCTGGTTGGACAGGGCGGGGGAGCAGTACTTC. Variable domain in full (rest from reference TRBV5-1 and TRBJ2-7): KAGVTQTPRYLIKTRGQQVTLSCSPISGHRSVSWYQQTPGQGLQFLFEYFSETQRNKGNFPGRFSGRQFSNSRSEMNVSTLELGDSALYLCASSWLDRAGEQYFGPGTRLTVT.

The chain employs TRBV3-1 (or the pseudogene TRBV3-2) and TRBJ1-3; 8 bases map to TRBD1. Germline CDR1 and CDR2: LGHDT and YNNKEL (reference sequence). V gave up 4 bases and J gave up 6 bases; unmatched junction bases: 5. The CDR3 has 14 amino acids. In DNA, the CDR3 is TGTGCCAGCAGCCTCAGGGGGCGAGTAAACACCATATATTTT. Its translation: CASSLRGRVNTIYF.

The chain combines TRBV6-6 with TRBJ1-5, with a tentative D call TRBD1 (5 bases). The CDR3 sequence is 15 residues long. V gave up 7 bases and J gave up 5 bases, with 18 bases separating them. From germline, CDR1 is MNHNY and CDR2 SVGAGI (reference sequence). The CDR3 region has the DNA TGTGCCAGCAAGGTCGGCGCAGGGCCTCATCAGCCCCAGCATTTT. As protein: CASKVGAGPHQPQHF.